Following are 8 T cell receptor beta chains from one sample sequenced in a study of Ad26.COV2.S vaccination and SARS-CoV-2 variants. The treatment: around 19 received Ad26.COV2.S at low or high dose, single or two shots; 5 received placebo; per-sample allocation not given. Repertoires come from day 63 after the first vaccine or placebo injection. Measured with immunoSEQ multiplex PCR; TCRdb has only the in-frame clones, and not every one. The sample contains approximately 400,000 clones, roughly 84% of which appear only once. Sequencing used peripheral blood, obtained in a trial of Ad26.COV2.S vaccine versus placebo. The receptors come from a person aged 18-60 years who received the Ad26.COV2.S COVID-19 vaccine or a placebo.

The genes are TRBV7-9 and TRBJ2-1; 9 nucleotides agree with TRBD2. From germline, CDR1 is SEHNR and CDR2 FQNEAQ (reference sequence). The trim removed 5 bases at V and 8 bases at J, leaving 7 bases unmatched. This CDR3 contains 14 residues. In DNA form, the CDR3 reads TGTGCCAGCAGCCGTAGCGGGAGTGGGGATGAGCAGTTCTTC. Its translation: CASSRSGSGDEQFF. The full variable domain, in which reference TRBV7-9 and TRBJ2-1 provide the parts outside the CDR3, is DTGVSQNPRHKITKRGQNVTFRCDPISEHNRLYWYRQTLGQGPEFLTYFQNEAQLEKSRLLSDRFSAERPKGSFSTLEIQRTEQGDSAMYLCASSRSGSGDEQFFGPGTRLTVL.

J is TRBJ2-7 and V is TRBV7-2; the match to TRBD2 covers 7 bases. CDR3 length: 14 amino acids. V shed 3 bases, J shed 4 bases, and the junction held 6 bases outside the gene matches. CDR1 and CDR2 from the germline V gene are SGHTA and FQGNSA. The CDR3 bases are TGTGCCAGCAGCTTCGGCGGGGGTGGTTACGAGCAGTACTTC. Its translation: CASSFGGGGYEQYF.

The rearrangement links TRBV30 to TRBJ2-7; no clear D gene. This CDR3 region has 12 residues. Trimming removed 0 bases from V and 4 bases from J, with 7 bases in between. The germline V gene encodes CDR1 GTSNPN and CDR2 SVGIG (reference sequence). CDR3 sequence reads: CAWSVMGYEQYF. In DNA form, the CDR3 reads TGTGCCTGGAGTGTAATGGGTTACGAGCAGTACTTC.

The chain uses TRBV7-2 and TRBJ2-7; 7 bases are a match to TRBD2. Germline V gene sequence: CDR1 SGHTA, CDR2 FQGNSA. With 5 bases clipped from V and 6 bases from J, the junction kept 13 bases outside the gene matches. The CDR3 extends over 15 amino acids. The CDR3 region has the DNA TGTGCCAGCAGCCCAAGAAGCGGGGCCCTCGCCGAGCAGTACTTC. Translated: CASSPRSGALAEQYF.

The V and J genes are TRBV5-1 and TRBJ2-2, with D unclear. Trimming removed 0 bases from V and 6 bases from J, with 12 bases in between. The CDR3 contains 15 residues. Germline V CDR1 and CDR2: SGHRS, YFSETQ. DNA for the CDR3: TGCGCCAGCAGCTTGGCTAGGGCGTCCGCCGGGGAGCTGTTTTTT. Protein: CASSLARASAGELFF.

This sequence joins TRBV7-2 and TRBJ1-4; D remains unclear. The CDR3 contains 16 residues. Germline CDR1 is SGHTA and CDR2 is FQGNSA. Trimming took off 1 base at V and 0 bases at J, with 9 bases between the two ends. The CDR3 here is CASSLGSHATNEKLFF. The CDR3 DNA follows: TGTGCCAGCAGCTTAGGTAGCCATGCAACTAATGAAAAACTGTTTTTT.

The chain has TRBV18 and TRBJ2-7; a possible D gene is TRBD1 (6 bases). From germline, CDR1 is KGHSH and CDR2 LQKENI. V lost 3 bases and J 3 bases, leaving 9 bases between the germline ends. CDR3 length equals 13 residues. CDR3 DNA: TGTGCCAGCTCACCCGCAGGGGACTACGAGCAGTACTTC. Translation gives CASSPAGDYEQYF. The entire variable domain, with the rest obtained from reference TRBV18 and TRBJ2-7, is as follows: NAGVMQNPRHLVRRRGQEARLRCSPMKGHSHVYWYRQLPEEGLKFMVYLQKENIIDESGMPKERFSAEFPKEGPSILRIQQVVRGDSAAYFCASSPAGDYEQYFGPGTRLTVT.

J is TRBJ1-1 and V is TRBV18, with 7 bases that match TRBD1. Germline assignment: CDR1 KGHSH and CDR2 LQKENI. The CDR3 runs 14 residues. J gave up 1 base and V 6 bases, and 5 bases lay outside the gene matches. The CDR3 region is CASSKDRENTEAFF. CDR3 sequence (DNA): TGTGCCAGCTCCAAAGACAGGGAGAACACTGAAGCTTTCTTT.